By frequency in the sample, the clone carrying this T cell receptor (beta chain) is medium-sized. Its antigen is not known. This sample stems from a study of OX40 agonist ivuxolimab in advanced cancers. Germline V lookup: CDR1 SGHVS, CDR2 FQNEAQ. This CDR3 contains 14 residues. The V and J ends lost 4 bases and 7 bases respectively, with 11 bases between them. Sequencing used immunoSEQ multiplex PCR; TCRdb keeps in-frame clones, though not all of them. The table has just under 65,000 clones, roughly four fifths seen once; the top ten hold roughly 1%. Study-level points and caveats: Dosing at 0.1 to 3.0 mg/kg was accompanied by clonal expansion of CD4+ and CD8+ blood T cells by week 6. Part of the nonresponder group also had normalized T-cell clonal expansion that was low. Antigen specificity was not determined for the expanded peripheral T cells.

Sample: CD4+ or CD8+ T cells sorted from blood, taken in a trial of the OX40 agonist ivuxolimab. The receptor was isolated from an adult with an advanced solid tumor such as melanoma, head and neck, liver or kidney cancer. The rearrangement uses TRBV7-8 and TRBJ1-6, with D perhaps TRBD1 (6 bases). CDR3 sequence: CASSSYRENSPLHF. CDR3 in DNA: TGTGCCAGCAGCTCTTACAGGGAGAATTCACCCCTCCACTTT.